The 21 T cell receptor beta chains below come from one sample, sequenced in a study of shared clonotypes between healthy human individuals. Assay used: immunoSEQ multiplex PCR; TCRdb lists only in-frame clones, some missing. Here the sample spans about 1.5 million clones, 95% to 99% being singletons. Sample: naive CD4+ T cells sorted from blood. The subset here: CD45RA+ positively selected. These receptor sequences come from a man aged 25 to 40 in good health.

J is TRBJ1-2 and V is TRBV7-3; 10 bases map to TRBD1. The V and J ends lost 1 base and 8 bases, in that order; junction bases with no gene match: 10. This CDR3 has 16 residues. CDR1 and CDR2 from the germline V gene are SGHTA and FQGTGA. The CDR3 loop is CASSLKGTGASQGYTF. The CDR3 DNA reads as TGTGCCAGCAGCTTAAAGGGGACAGGGGCCTCCCAAGGCTACACCTTC.

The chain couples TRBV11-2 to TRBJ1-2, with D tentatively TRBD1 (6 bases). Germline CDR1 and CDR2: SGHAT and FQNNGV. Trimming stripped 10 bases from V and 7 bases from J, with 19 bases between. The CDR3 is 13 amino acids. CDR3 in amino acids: CAINPPGVFGYTF. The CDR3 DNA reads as TGTGCCATCAACCCGCCAGGGGTTTTTGGCTACACCTTC. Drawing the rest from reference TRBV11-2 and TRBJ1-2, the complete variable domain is EAGVAQSPRYKIIEKRQSVAFWCNPISGHATLYWYQQILGQGPKLLIQFQNNGVVDDSQLPKDRFSAERLKGVDSTLKIQPAKLEDSAVYLCAINPPGVFGYTFGSGTRLTVV.

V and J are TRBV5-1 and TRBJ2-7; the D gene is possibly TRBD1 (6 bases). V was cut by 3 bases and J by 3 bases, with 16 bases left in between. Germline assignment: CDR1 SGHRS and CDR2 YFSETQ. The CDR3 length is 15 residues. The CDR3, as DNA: TGCGCCAGCAGCTCCTTAGACAGGCCGCACTACGAGCAGTACTTC. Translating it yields CASSSLDRPHYEQYF.

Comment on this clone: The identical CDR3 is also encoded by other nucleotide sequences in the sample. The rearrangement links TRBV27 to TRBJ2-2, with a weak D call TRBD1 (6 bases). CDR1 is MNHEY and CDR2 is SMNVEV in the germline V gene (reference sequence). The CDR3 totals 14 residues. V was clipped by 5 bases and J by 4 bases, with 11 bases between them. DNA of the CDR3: TGTGCCAGCAGTCGACAGGTAGCCACCGGGGAGCTGTTTTTT. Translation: CASSRQVATGELFF.

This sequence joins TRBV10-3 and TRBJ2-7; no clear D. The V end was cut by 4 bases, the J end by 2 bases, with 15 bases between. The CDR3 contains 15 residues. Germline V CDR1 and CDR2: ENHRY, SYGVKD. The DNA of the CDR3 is TGTGCCATCAGTGGGAATCCAGGCACAGCCTACGAGCAGTACTTC. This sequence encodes CAISGNPGTAYEQYF.

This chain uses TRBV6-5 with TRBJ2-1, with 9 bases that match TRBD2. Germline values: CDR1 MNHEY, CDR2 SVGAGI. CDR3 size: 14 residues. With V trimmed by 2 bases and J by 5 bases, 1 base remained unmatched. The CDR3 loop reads CASSYAGGDNEQFF. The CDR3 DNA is TGTGCCAGCAGTTACGCGGGAGGGGACAATGAGCAGTTCTTC.

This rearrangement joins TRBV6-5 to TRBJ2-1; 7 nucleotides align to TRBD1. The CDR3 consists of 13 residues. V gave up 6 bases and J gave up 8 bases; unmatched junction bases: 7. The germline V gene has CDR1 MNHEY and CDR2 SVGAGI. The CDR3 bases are TGTGCCAGCAGAAAACCGCAGGGGGATGAGCAGTTCTTC. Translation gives CASRKPQGDEQFF.

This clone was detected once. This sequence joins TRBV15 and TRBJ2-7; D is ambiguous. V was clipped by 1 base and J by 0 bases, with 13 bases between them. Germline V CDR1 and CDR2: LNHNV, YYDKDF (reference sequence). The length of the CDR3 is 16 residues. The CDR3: CATSRVRDWLSYEQYF. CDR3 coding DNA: TGTGCCACCAGCAGAGTCCGTGACTGGCTCTCCTACGAGCAGTACTTC.

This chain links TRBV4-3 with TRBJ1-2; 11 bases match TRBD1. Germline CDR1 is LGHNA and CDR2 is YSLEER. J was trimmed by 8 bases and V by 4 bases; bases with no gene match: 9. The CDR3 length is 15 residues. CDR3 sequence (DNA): TGCGCCAGCAGCCCTGGAGGACAGGGGGCGCGGGGCTACACCTTC. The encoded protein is CASSPGGQGARGYTF.

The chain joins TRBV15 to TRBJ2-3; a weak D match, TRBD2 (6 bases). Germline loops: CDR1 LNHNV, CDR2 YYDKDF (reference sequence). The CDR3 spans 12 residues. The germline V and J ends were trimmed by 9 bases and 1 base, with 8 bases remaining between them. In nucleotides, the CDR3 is TGTGCCACGGGAGGCCGCACAGATACGCAGTATTTT. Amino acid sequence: CATGGRTDTQYF.

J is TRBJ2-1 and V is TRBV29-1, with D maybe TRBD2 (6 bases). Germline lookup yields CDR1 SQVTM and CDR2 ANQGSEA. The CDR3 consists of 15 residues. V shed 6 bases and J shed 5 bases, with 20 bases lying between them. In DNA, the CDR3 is TGCAGCGTCACCGGACTATATCGCGTAAACAATGAGCAGTTCTTC. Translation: CSVTGLYRVNNEQFF.

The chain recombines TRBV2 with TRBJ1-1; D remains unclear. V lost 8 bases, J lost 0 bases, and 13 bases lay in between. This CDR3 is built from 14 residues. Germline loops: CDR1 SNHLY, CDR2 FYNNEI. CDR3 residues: CASVLQSVNTEAFF. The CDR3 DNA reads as TGTGCCAGCGTTCTTCAGTCGGTGAACACTGAAGCTTTCTTT.

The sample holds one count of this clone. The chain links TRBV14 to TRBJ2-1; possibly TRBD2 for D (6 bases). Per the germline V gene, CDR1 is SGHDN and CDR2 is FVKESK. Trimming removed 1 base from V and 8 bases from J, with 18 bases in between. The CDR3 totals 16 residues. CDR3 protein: CASSQGTGLAIDEQFF. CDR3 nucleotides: TGTGCCAGCAGCCAAGGCACGGGGCTAGCGATCGATGAGCAGTTCTTC. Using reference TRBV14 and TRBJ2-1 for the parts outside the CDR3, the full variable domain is EAGVTQFPSHSVIEKGQTVTLRCDPISGHDNLYWYRRVMGKEIKFLLHFVKESKQDESGMPNNRFLAERTGGTYSTLKVQPAELEDSGVYFCASSQGTGLAIDEQFFGPGTRLTVL.

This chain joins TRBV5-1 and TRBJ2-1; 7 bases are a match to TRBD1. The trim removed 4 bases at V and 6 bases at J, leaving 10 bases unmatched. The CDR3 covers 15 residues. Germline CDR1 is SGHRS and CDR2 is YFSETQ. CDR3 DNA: TGCGCCAGCAGCGAGTTACCGGGACAGAGCAATGAGCAGTTCTTC. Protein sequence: CASSELPGQSNEQFF. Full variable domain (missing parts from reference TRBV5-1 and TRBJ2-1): KAGVTQTPRYLIKTRGQQVTLSCSPISGHRSVSWYQQTPGQGLQFLFEYFSETQRNKGNFPGRFSGRQFSNSRSEMNVSTLELGDSALYLCASSELPGQSNEQFFGPGTRLTVL.

This CDR3 is CASRQSQGLPRLEQFF. The CDR3 DNA is TGTGCCAGCAGACAATCGCAAGGACTCCCTCGTTTGGAGCAGTTCTTC. The J gene is TRBJ2-1, the V gene TRBV7-2, with TRBD2 as a possible D gene (5 bases). The CDR3 runs to 16 residues. The germline gives CDR1 SGHTA, CDR2 FQGNSA. Trimming removed 6 bases from V and 10 bases from J, with 25 bases in between.

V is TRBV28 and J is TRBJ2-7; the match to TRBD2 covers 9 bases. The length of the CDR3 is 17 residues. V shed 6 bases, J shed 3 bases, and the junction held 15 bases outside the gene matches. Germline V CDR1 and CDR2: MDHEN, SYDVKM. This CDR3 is CASSHTRSGRFVYEQYF. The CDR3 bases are TGTGCCAGCAGCCATACTCGGAGCGGGAGGTTCGTCTACGAGCAGTACTTC.

CDR3 in DNA: TGTGCCAGCTCGTGGGGGGCTTCCTCGGGCGAGCAGTACTTC. As protein: CASSWGASSGEQYF. The gene calls are TRBV18 and TRBJ2-7; D is perhaps TRBD1 or TRBD2 (6 bases each). V was pared by 6 bases and J by 6 bases, with 18 bases between. Germline CDR1 reads KGHSH; CDR2 reads LQKENI. The length of the CDR3 is 14 residues.

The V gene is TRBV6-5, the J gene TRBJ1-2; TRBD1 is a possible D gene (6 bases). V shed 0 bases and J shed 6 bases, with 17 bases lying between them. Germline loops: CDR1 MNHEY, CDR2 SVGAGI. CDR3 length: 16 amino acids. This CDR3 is CASSYSKPGTSHGYTF. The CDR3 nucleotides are TGTGCCAGCAGTTACTCGAAACCAGGGACATCACATGGCTACACCTTC.

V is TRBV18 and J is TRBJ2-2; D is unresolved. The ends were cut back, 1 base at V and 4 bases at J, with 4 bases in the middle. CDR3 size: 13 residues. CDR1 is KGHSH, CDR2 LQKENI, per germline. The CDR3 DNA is TGTGCCAGCTCACCACGCCGCACCGGGGAGCTGTTTTTT. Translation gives CASSPRRTGELFF.

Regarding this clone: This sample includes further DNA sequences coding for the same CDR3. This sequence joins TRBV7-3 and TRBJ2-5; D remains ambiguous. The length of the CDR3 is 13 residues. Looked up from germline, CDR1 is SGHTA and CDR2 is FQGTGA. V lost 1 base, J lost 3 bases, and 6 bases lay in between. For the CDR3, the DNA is TGTGCCAGCAGCTTAAGTAGGGAAGAGACCCAGTACTTC. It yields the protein CASSLSREETQYF. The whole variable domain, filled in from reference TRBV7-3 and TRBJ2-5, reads GAGVSQTPSNKVTEKGKYVELRCDPISGHTALYWYRQSLGQGPEFLIYFQGTGAADDSGLPNDRFFAVRPEGSVSTLKIQRTERGDSAVYLCASSLSREETQYFGPGTRLLVL.

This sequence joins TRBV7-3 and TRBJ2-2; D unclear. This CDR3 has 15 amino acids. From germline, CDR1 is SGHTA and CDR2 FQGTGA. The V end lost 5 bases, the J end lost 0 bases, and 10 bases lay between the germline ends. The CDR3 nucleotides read TGTGCCAGCAGCCCAGGACGGACGAACACCGGGGAGCTGTTTTTT. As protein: CASSPGRTNTGELFF. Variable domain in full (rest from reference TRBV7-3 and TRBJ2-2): GAGVSQTPSNKVTEKGKYVELRCDPISGHTALYWYRQSLGQGPEFLIYFQGTGAADDSGLPNDRFFAVRPEGSVSTLKIQRTERGDSAVYLCASSPGRTNTGELFFGEGSRLTVL.